The entry that follows covers one T cell receptor beta chain sequence. Antigen specificity is unknown. Expressed TCRB transcripts got sequenced, as all isolated RNA was reverse transcribed. Read counts averaged around 3.5 million for samples of naive, central memory and regulatory T cells. This table comes from immunoSEQ multiplex PCR, and its TCRdb copy is limited to in-frame clones, with some not included. The data show fewer than 400,000 clones, about a tenth seen once. The record originates from a study of beta chain features in type 1 diabetes. Study-wide context: The study found patients and healthy donors alike in age, gender and cell yields.

General study findings and limits: When Type 1 diabetes patients were examined, their TCRB CDR3s proved moderately but significantly shorter in all four CD4+ subsets.

CD4+ naive, central memory, regulatory and stem cell-like memory subsets were isolated by sorting on CD45RO/CCR7/CD25/CD127/CD95/CD27. This receptor was obtained from a man aged 25 to 40 with type 1 diabetes. Sequenced: central memory CD4+ T cells from blood.

The CDR3 loop reads CASSGTGIYGYTF. The CDR3 DNA is TGTGCCAGCAGTGGGACAGGGATCTATGGCTACACCTTC. The chain joins TRBV6-1 to TRBJ1-2; 8 nucleotides line up with TRBD1. The CDR3 has 13 residues. V shed 4 bases and J 4 bases; nucleotides not matched to a gene: 2. CDR1 and CDR2 from the germline V gene are MNHNS and SASEGT.